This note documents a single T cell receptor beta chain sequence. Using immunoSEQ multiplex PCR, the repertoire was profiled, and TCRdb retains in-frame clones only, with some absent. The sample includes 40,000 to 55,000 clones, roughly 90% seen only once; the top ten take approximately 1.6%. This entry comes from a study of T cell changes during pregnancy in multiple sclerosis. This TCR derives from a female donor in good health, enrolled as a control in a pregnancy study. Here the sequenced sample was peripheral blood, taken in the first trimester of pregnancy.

CDR3 bases: TGTGCCAGCAGCACAGGGGGGGGGCTCACTGAAGCTTTCTTT. Translating gives CASSTGGGLTEAFF. The chain employs TRBV7-9 and TRBJ1-1; 8 bases are a match to TRBD1. The CDR3 sequence is 14 residues long. Germline loops: CDR1 SEHNR, CDR2 FQNEAQ (reference sequence). V was clipped by 5 bases and J by 4 bases; unmatched bases: 6.